This is a list of T cell receptor beta chains from one sample in a study of early T cells in non-severe SARS-CoV-2 infection. One entry per CDR3 protein results from TCRdb running MiXCR on the 5' RACE reads. The data hold over 60,000 distinct CDR3 sequences, with about an eighth observed a single time. The specimen was whole blood. These TCRs come from an adult who was a healthcare worker with PCR-confirmed SARS-CoV-2 infection or an uninfected control (not recorded which). The CDR3 runs from the conserved cysteine through the conserved F or W. Fields, in order: clone size, V gene, D gene, J gene, CDR3 protein, CDR3 DNA. The D gene is left open where the match is weak. A row's size may be missing; if present it is once, few, many or a size class.

.,TRBV20-1,TRBD1,TRBJ1-2,CSASSIPGQGGNYGYTF,TGCAGTGCTAGTTCCATCCCGGGACAGGGAGGGAACTATGGCTACACCTTC
many,TRBV6-5,TRBD2,TRBJ2-2,CASRTSGDTGELFF,TGTGCCAGCAGAACTAGCGGGGACACCGGGGAGCTGTTTTTT
few,TRBV27,.,TRBJ1-1,CASSLNPSNTEAFF,TGTGCCAGCAGTTTAAATCCCAGTAACACTGAAGCTTTCTTT
few,TRBV7-8,.,TRBJ2-2,CASSLGEPWNTGELFF,TGTGCCAGCAGCTTAGGAGAACCCTGGAACACCGGGGAGCTGTTTTTT
many,TRBV7-2,.,TRBJ2-7,CASSLERGASYEQYF,TGTGCCAGCAGCTTAGAGAGGGGGGCTTCCTACGAGCAGTACTTC
few,TRBV20-1,TRBD2,TRBJ2-1,CSAGETSGPYNEQFF,TGCAGTGCTGGAGAGACTAGCGGGCCCTACAATGAGCAGTTCTTC
.,TRBV4-1,.,TRBJ2-1,CASSHYNEQFF,TGCGCCAGCAGCCACTACAATGAGCAGTTCTTC
few,TRBV3-1,.,TRBJ2-7,CASSRRDSSYEQYF,TGTGCCAGCAGCCGCCGTGACAGCTCCTACGAGCAGTACTTC
.,TRBV3-1,TRBD2,TRBJ2-5,CASSQMAGRGETQYF,TGTGCCAGCAGCCAAATGGCGGGGAGGGGAGAGACCCAGTACTTC
many,TRBV5-1,.,TRBJ1-5,CASSLTGNQPQHF,TGCGCCAGCAGCTTGACAGGCAATCAGCCCCAGCATTTT
few,TRBV29-1,.,TRBJ1-3,CSVEEINTIYF,TGCAGCGTTGAAGAAATAAACACCATATATTTT
many,TRBV11-2,TRBD1,TRBJ1-1,CASTPSTGAVMNTEAFF,TGTGCCAGCACTCCCTCAACAGGGGCCGTGATGAACACTGAAGCTTTCTTT
many,TRBV18,.,TRBJ1-1,CASSRGQGEAFF,TGTGCCAGCTCACGGGGGCAAGGTGAAGCTTTCTTT
many,TRBV28,TRBD2,TRBJ2-1,CASQLTTSGGTHEQFF,TGTGCCAGCCAATTGACGACTAGCGGGGGGACTCATGAGCAGTTCTTC
.,TRBV5-1,.,TRBJ2-4,CASSLVGAANGIQYF,TGCGCCAGCAGCTTGGTGGGGGCCGCGAATGGCATTCAGTACTTC
few,TRBV11-2,TRBD1,TRBJ2-3,CASSLVRTGGADTQYF,TGTGCCAGCAGCTTAGTAAGGACAGGGGGCGCAGATACGCAGTATTTT
.,TRBV12-3/TRBV12-4,.,TRBJ1-5,CASTPGLSHQPQHF,TGTGCCAGCACCCCCGGGTTAAGCCATCAGCCCCAGCATTTT
few,TRBV7-3,.,TRBJ1-4,CASSWKAGEKLFF,TGTGCCAGCAGCTGGAAGGCGGGAGAAAAACTGTTTTTT
.,TRBV20-1,.,TRBJ2-7,CSASPMETRQYF,TGCAGTGCTAGCCCCATGGAGACGCGGCAGTACTTC
few,TRBV19,TRBD2,TRBJ2-7,CASSMRGEPPYEQYF,TGTGCCAGTAGTATGCGGGGGGAACCCCCCTACGAGCAGTACTTC
.,TRBV20-1,.,TRBJ2-3,CSERGRADTQYF,TGCAGTGAACGGGGGCGGGCAGATACGCAGTATTTT
.,TRBV3-1,TRBD1,TRBJ1-2,CASSLGTGTIYGYTF,TGTGCCAGCAGCCTTGGGACAGGGACCATCTATGGCTACACCTTC
many,TRBV7-6,TRBD1,TRBJ2-4,CASSLTGEAKNIQYF,TGTGCCAGCAGCTTAACAGGGGAGGCCAAAAACATTCAGTACTTC
few,TRBV29-1,.,TRBJ2-1,CSVKHWADNEQFF,TGCAGCGTGAAACATTGGGCAGACAATGAGCAGTTCTTC
many,TRBV18,.,TRBJ1-2,CASSPATDYGYTF,TGTGCCAGCTCACCAGCGACAGATTATGGCTACACCTTC
many,TRBV12-3/TRBV12-4,TRBD1,TRBJ1-5,CASSLPDRGGQPQHF,TGTGCCAGCAGTCTACCGGACAGGGGAGGACAGCCCCAGCATTTT
many,TRBV20-1,.,TRBJ1-2,CSARDVAWGASGYTF,TGCAGTGCTAGAGACGTAGCTTGGGGCGCTTCTGGCTACACCTTC
few,TRBV27,.,TRBJ2-3,CASSPLRTPDTQYF,TGTGCCAGCAGTCCCCTTCGGACCCCGGATACGCAGTATTTT
.,TRBV2,TRBD1,TRBJ1-4,CASNRGLATNEKLFF,TGTGCCAGCAACAGGGGCCTTGCAACTAATGAAAAACTGTTTTTT
.,TRBV5-6,.,TRBJ2-1,CASSSPGVDNEQFF,TGTGCCAGCAGCTCTCCCGGCGTCGACAATGAGCAGTTCTTC
many,TRBV19,TRBD1,TRBJ2-7,CASIWTGPPYEQYF,TGTGCCAGTATCTGGACAGGCCCCCCCTACGAGCAGTACTTC
many,TRBV7-6,.,TRBJ2-3,CASSWSGNHADTQYF,TGTGCCAGCAGCTGGTCCGGGAACCACGCAGATACGCAGTATTTT
few,TRBV11-2,.,TRBJ2-6,CASSLDKTAGANVLTF,TGTGCCAGCAGCTTAGATAAAACAGCTGGGGCCAACGTCCTGACTTTC
.,TRBV27,.,TRBJ1-1,CASSTDEYTEAFF,TGTGCCAGCAGTACGGACGAATACACTGAAGCTTTCTTT
many,TRBV10-3,.,TRBJ2-7,CAISGSEGGREQYF,TGTGCCATCAGTGGGAGTGAAGGAGGGCGCGAGCAGTACTTC
.,TRBV10-2,.,TRBJ2-5,CASSDPQGGETQYF,TGCGCCAGCAGTGACCCCCAGGGCGGGGAGACCCAGTACTTC
.,TRBV6-6,.,TRBJ2-5,CASSLFRLEGMETQYF,TGTGCCAGCAGTCTTTTCAGACTGGAGGGTATGGAGACCCAGTACTTC
many,TRBV12-3/TRBV12-4,TRBD1,TRBJ1-5,CASSLRQGGGNQPQHF,TGTGCCAGCAGCCTACGACAGGGTGGGGGAAATCAGCCCCAGCATTTT
.,TRBV12-3/TRBV12-4,TRBD1,TRBJ2-7,CASSYTPGQGSYEQYF,TGTGCCAGCAGTTACACACCGGGACAGGGGAGCTACGAGCAGTACTTC
.,TRBV9,.,TRBJ2-3,CASSGSGITDTQYF,TGTGCCAGCAGCGGTAGCGGAATCACAGATACGCAGTATTTT